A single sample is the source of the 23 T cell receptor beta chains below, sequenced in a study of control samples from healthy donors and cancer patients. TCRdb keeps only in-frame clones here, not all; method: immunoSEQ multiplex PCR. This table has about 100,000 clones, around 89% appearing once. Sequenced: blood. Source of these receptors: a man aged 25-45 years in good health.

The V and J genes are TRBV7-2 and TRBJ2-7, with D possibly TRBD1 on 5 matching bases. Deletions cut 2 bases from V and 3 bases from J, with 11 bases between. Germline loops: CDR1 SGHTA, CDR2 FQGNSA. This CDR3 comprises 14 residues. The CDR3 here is CASSLRRTNYEQYF. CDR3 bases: TGTGCCAGCAGCTTACGAAGGACAAACTACGAGCAGTACTTC.

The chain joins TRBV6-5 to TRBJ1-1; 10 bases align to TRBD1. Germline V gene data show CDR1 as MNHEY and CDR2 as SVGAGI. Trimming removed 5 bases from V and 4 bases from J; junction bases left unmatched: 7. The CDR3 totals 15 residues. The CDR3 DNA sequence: TGTGCCAGCAGTCCCCCCGGGACAGGGGTCACTGAAGCTTTCTTT. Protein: CASSPPGTGVTEAFF.

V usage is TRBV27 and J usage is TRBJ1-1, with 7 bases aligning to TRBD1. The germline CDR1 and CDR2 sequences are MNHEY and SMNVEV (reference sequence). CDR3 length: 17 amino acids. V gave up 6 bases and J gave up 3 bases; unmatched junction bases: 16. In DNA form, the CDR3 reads TGTGCCAGCAGGCCCACCCGTCGAGGGGGCGGCTACACTGAAGCTTTCTTT. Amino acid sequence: CASRPTRRGGGYTEAFF.

The CDR3 spells CASSPTGTNYGYTF. As DNA, the CDR3 is TGTGCCAGCAGCCCGACCGGTACTAACTATGGCTACACCTTC. The rearrangement links TRBV7-2 to TRBJ1-2; D remains unclear. Germline-derived CDR1 and CDR2 are SGHTA and FQGNSA. V lost 5 bases and J lost 0, with 10 bases in between. This CDR3 spans 14 amino acids. The full variable domain, rest sourced from reference TRBV7-2 and TRBJ1-2, is GAGVSQSPSNKVTEKGKDVELRCDPISGHTALYWYRQSLGQGLEFLIYFQGNSAPDKSGLPSDRFSAERTGGSVSTLTIQRTQQEDSAVYLCASSPTGTNYGYTFGSGTRLTVV.

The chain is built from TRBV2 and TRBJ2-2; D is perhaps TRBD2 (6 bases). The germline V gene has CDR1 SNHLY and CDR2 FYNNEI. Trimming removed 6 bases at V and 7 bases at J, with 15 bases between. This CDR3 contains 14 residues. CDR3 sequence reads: CASRGLAGGGELFF. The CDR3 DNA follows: TGTGCCAGCAGGGGGTTAGCCGGGGGCGGGGAGCTGTTTTTT. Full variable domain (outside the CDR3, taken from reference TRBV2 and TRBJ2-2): EPEVTQTPSHQVTQMGQEVILRCVPISNHLYFYWYRQILGQKVEFLVSFYNNEISEKSEIFDDQFSVERPDGSNFTLKIRSTKLEDSAMYFCASRGLAGGGELFFGEGSRLTVL.

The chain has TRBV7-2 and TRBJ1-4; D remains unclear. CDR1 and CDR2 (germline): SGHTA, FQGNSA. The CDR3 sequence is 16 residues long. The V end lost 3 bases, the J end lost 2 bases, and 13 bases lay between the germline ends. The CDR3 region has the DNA TGTGCCAGCAGCTTGGAGCGATCCGGGACTAATGAAAAACTGTTTTTT. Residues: CASSLERSGTNEKLFF. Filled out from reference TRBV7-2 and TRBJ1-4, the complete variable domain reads GAGVSQSPSNKVTEKGKDVELRCDPISGHTALYWYRQSLGQGLEFLIYFQGNSAPDKSGLPSDRFSAERTGGSVSTLTIQRTQQEDSAVYLCASSLERSGTNEKLFFGSGTQLSVL.

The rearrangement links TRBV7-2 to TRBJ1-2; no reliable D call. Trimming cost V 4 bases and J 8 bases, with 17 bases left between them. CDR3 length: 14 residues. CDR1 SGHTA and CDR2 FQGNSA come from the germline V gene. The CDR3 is CASSSPGTGWGYTF. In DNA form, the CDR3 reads TGTGCCAGCAGCTCCCCGGGAACTGGGTGGGGCTACACCTTC.

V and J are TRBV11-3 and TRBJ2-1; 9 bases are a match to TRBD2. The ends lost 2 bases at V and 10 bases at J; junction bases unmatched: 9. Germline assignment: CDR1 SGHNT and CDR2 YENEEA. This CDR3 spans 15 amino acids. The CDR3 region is CASSLRTSASQEQFF. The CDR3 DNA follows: TGTGCCAGCAGCTTAAGGACTAGCGCGTCCCAAGAGCAGTTCTTC.

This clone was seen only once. Here the CDR3 DNA reads TGTGCCAGCAGCTTGGCGGGACAGGGCTATGGCTACACCTTC. Translated, it gives CASSLAGQGYGYTF. The V call is TRBV11-2, the J call TRBJ1-2; 9 bases fit TRBD1. The length of the CDR3 is 14 residues. Germline CDR1 and CDR2: SGHAT and FQNNGV. J lost 4 bases, V lost 3 bases, and 3 bases had no gene match.

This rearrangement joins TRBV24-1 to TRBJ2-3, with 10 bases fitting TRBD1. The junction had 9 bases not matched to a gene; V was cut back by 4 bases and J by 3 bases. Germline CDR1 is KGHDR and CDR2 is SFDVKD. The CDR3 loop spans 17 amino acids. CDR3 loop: CATSDVDRGFGTDTQYF. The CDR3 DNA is TGTGCCACCAGTGACGTGGACAGGGGGTTCGGTACAGATACGCAGTATTTT.

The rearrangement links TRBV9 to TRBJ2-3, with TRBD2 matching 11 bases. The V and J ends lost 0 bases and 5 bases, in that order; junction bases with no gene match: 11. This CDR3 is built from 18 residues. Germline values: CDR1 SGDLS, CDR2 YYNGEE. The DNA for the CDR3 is TGTGCCAGCAGCGTAGCTACAGGGGGAGGACTAGCGGGAGATACGCAGTATTTT. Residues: CASSVATGGGLAGDTQYF.

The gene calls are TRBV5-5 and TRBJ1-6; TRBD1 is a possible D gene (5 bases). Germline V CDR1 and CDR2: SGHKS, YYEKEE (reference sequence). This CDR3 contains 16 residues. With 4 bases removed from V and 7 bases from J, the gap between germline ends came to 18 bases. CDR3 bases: TGTGCCAGCAGCCGTCGCAATGTGGGGGGAAATTCACCCCTCCACTTT. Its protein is CASSRRNVGGNSPLHF.

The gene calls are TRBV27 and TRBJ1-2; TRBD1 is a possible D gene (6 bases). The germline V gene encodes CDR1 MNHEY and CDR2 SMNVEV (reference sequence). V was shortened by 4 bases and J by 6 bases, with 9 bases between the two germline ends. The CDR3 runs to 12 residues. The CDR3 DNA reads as TGTGCCAGCAGTTCCAGGGGACATGGCTACACCTTC. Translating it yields CASSSRGHGYTF.

The CDR3 DNA follows: TGCAGTGCTAGTGGGGGGCTTCGCACAGATACGCAGTATTTT. It yields the protein CSASGGLRTDTQYF. This chain joins TRBV20-1 and TRBJ2-3; tentatively, D is TRBD1 or TRBD2 (6 bases each). Germline CDR1 is DFQATT and CDR2 is SNEGSKA (reference sequence). The CDR3 sequence is 14 residues long. Trimming shortened V by 3 bases and J by 1 base, and 11 bases separated the two germline ends.

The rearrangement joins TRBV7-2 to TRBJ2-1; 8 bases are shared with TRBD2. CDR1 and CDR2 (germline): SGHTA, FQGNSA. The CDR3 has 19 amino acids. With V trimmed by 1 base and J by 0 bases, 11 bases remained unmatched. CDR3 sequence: CASSLVQRGRQSSYNEQFF. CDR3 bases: TGTGCCAGCAGCTTAGTTCAGCGGGGGAGACAGAGCTCCTACAATGAGCAGTTCTTC.

For the CDR3, the DNA is TGTGCCAGCAGCGAATATCTAGCGGGGGACCTCAATGAGCAGTTCTTC. It yields the protein CASSEYLAGDLNEQFF. This chain connects TRBV7-9 to TRBJ2-1; TRBD2 matches at 10 bases. Germline V gene data show CDR1 as SEHNR and CDR2 as FQNEAQ (reference sequence). V dropped 5 bases and J dropped 6; count of bases not matched to a gene: 10. This CDR3 has 16 residues.

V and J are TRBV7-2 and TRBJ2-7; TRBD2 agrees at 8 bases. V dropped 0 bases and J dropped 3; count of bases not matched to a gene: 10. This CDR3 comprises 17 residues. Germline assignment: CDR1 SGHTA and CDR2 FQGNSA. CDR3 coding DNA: TGTGCCAGCAGCTTAGCGCTAGCGGGTGGGAGAAACTACGAGCAGTACTTC. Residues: CASSLALAGGRNYEQYF.

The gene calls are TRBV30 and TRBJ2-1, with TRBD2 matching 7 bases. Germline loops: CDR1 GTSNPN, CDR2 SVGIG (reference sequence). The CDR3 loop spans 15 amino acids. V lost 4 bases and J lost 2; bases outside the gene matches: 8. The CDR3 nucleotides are TGTGCCTGGACGGAAGGGACTACCACCTACAATGAGCAGTTCTTC. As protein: CAWTEGTTTYNEQFF. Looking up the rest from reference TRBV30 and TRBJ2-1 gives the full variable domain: SQTIHQWPATLVQPVGSPLSLECTVEGTSNPNLYWYRQAAGRGLQLLFYSVGIGQISSEVPQNLSASRPQDRQFILSSKKLLLSDSGFYLCAWTEGTTTYNEQFFGPGTRLTVL.

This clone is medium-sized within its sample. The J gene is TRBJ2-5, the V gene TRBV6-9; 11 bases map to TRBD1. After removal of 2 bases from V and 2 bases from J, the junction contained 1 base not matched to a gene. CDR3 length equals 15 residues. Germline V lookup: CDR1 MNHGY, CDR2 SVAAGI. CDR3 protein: CASSYRDRGQETQYF. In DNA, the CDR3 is TGTGCCAGCAGTTATCGGGACAGGGGGCAAGAGACCCAGTACTTC.

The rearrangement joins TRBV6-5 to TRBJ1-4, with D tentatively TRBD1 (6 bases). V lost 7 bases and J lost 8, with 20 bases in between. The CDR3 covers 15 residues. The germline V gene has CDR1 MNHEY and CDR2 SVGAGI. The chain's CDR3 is CASTGARGSGEKLFF. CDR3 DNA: TGTGCCAGCACCGGGGCCAGGGGATCCGGGGAAAAACTGTTTTTT.

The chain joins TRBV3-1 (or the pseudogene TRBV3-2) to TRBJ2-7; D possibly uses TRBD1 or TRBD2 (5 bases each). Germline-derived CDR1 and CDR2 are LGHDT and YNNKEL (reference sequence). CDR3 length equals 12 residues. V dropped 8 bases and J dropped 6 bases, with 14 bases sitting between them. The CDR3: CASREGLVEQYV. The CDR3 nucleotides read TGTGCCAGCCGCGAGGGGTTGGTCGAGCAGTACGTC.

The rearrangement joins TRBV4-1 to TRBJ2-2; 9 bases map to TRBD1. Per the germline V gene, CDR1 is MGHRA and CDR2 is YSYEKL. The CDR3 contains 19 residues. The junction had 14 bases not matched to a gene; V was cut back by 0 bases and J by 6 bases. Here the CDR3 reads CASSQDRGFGTGYPGELFF. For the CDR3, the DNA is TGCGCCAGCAGCCAAGATCGTGGCTTTGGGACAGGGTACCCCGGGGAGCTGTTTTTT.

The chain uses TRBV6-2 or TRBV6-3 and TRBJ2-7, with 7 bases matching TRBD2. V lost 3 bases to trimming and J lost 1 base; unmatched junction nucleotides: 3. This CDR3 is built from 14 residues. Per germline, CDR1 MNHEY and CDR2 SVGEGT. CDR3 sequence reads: CASSYAGASYEQYF. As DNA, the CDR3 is TGTGCCAGCAGTTATGCGGGAGCGTCCTACGAGCAGTACTTC.